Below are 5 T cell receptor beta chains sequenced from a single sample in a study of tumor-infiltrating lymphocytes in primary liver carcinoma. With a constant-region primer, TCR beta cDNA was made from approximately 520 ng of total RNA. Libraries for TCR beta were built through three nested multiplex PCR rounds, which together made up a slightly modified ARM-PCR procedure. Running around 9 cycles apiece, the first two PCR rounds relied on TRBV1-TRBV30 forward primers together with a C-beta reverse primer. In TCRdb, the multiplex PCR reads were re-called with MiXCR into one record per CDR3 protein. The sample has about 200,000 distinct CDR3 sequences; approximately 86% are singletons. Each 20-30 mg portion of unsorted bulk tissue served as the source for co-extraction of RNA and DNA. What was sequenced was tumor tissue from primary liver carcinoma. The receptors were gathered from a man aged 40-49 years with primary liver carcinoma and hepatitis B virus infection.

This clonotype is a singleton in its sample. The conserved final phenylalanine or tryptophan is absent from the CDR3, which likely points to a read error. The CDR3 nucleotides read TGTGCCAGCAGCTTAGAACCTAGCGGGAAATGGGTCGAGCAGTACTCC. It encodes CASSLEPSGKWVEQYS. This sequence joins TRBV11-2 and TRBJ2-7; 9 positions match TRBD2. This CDR3 is 16 amino acids long. From germline, CDR1 is SGHAT and CDR2 FQNNGV. With V trimmed by 0 bases and J by 6 bases, 9 bases remained unmatched.

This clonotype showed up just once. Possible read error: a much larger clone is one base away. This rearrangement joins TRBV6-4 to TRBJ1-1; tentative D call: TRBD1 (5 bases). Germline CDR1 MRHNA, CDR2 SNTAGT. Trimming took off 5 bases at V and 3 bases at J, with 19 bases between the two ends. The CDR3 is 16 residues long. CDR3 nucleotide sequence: TGTGCCAGCAGTCCGGGGGAGGGCCGGTCGGACACTGAAGCTTTCTTT. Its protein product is CASSPGEGRSDTEAFF.

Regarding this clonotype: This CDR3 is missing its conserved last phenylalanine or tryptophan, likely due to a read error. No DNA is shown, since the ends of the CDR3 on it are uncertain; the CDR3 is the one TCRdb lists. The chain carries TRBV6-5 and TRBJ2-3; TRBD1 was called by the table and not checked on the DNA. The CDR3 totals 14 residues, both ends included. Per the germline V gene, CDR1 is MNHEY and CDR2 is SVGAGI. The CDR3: CASIRTGGTDTQYS.

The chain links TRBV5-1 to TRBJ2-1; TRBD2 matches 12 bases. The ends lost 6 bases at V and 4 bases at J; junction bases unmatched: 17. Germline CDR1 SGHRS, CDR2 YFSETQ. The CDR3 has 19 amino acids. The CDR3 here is CASISRGLAGGNYYNEQFF. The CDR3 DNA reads TGCGCCAGCATCTCGAGGGGCCTAGCGGGAGGGAACTATTACAATGAGCAGTTCTTC. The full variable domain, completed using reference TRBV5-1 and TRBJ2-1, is KAGVTQTPRYLIKTRGQQVTLSCSPISGHRSVSWYQQTPGQGLQFLFEYFSETQRNKGNFPGRFSGRQFSNSRSEMNVSTLELGDSALYLCASISRGLAGGNYYNEQFFGPGTRLTVL.

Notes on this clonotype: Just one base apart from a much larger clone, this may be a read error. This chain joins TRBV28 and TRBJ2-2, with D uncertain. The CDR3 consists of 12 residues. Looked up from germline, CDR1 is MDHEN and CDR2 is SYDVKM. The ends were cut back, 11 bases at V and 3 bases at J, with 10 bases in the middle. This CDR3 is CAGHGYTGELFF. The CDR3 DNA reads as TGTGCCGGGCATGGGTACACCGGGGAGCTGTTTTTT.